This T cell receptor beta chain derives from a study of Tregs in tolerant kidney transplant recipients. Study-wide results and caveats: Activated donor B cell expansion appeared to reveal the most relevant donor-specific TCRbeta repertoire.

Method: immunoSEQ multiplex PCR; TCRdb's copy keeps in-frame clones and lacks some. The table has 80,000 or so clones, 90% to 95% seen once. Mixed chimerism was transient after nonmyeloablative marrow transplants from related graft donors. Unstimulated Tregs (CD4+CD25+CD127-) and CD4+CD25- non-Tregs were sorted from PBMCs. This CDR3 spans 14 amino acids. The junction had 4 bases not matched to a gene; V was cut back by 4 bases and J by 7 bases. Germline loops: CDR1 SEHNR, CDR2 FQNEAQ (reference sequence). A word on this clone: Its antigen remains unknown. The same CDR3 can be traced to other DNA sequences in this sample.

This TCR derives from a human patient who received a combined kidney and bone marrow transplant. The T cells may come from the graft donor. The V gene is TRBV7-9, the J gene TRBJ1-6; TRBD1 aligns across 7 bases. The material was CD4+ T cells from blood (PBMCs), obtained 24 months after the transplant. The CDR3 spells CASSWGQSNSPLHF. CDR3 DNA sequence: TGTGCCAGCAGCTGGGGACAGTCAAATTCACCCCTCCACTTT. The full variable domain, in which reference TRBV7-9 and TRBJ1-6 provide the parts outside the CDR3, is DTGVSQNPRHKITKRGQNVTFRCDPISEHNRLYWYRQTLGQGPEFLTYFQNEAQLEKSRLLSDRFSAERPKGSFSTLEIQRTEQGDSAMYLCASSWGQSNSPLHFGNGTRLTVT.